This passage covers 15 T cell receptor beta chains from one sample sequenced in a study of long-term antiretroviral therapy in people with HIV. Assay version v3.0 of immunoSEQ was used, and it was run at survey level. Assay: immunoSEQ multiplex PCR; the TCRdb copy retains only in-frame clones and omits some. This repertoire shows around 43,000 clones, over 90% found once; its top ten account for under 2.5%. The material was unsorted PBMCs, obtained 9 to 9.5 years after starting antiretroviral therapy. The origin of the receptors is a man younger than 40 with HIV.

The chain's CDR3 is CASSKDRGLGPNQPQHF. The CDR3 coding sequence is TGTGCCAGCAGCAAGGACAGGGGGCTAGGGCCCAATCAGCCCCAGCATTTT. This chain links TRBV11-2 with TRBJ1-5, with TRBD1 identical over 11 bases. Germline assignment: CDR1 SGHAT and CDR2 FQNNGV. CDR3 size: 17 residues. V was clipped by 5 bases and J by 3 bases; unmatched bases: 9. Supplemented by reference TRBV11-2 and TRBJ1-5, the full variable domain reads EAGVAQSPRYKIIEKRQSVAFWCNPISGHATLYWYQQILGQGPKLLIQFQNNGVVDDSQLPKDRFSAERLKGVDSTLKIQPAKLEDSAVYLCASSKDRGLGPNQPQHFGDGTRLSIL.

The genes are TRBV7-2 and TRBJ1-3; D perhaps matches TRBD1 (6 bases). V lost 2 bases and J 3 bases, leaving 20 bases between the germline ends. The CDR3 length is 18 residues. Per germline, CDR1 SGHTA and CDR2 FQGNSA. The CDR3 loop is CASSLRGGPGLFGNTIYF. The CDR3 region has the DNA TGTGCCAGCAGCTTACGAGGGGGGCCAGGGCTCTTTGGAAACACCATATATTTT. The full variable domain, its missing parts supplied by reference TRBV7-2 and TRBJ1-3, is GAGVSQSPSNKVTEKGKDVELRCDPISGHTALYWYRQSLGQGLEFLIYFQGNSAPDKSGLPSDRFSAERTGGSVSTLTIQRTQQEDSAVYLCASSLRGGPGLFGNTIYFGEGSWLTVV.

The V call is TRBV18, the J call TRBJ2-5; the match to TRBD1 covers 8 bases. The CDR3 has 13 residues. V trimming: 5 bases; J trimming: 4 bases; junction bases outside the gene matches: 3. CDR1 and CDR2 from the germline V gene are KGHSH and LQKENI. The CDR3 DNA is TGTGCCAGCTCATCCGACAGGGGAGAGACCCAGTACTTC. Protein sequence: CASSSDRGETQYF. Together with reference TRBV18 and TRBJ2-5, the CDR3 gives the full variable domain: NAGVMQNPRHLVRRRGQEARLRCSPMKGHSHVYWYRQLPEEGLKFMVYLQKENIIDESGMPKERFSAEFPKEGPSILRIQQVVRGDSAAYFCASSSDRGETQYFGPGTRLLVL.

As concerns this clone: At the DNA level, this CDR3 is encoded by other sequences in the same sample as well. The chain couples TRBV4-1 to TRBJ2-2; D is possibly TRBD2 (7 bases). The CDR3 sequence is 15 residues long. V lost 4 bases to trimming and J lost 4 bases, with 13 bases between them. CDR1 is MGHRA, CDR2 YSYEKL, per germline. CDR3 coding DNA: TGCGCCAGCAGCCCCCTAGGGGGGGGCACCGGGGAGCTGTTTTTT. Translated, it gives CASSPLGGGTGELFF.

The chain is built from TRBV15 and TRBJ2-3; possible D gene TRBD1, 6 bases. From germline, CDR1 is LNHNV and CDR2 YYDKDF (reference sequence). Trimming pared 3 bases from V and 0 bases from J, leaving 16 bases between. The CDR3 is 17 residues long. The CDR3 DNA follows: TGTGCCACCAGCAGCTATCCGACAGGACCAAGCACAGATACGCAGTATTTT. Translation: CATSSYPTGPSTDTQYF.

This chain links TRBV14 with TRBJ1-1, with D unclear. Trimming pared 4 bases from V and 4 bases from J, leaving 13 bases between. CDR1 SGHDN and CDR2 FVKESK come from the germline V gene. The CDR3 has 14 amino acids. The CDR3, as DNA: TGTGCCAGCAGCCTGGACCAGTTGGGCACTGAAGCTTTCTTT. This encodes CASSLDQLGTEAFF.

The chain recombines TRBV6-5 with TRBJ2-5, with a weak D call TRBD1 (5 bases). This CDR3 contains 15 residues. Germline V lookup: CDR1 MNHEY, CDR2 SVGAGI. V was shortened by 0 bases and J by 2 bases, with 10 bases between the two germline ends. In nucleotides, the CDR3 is TGTGCCAGCAGTTACTCGATGGGGCCGCAAGAGACCCAGTACTTC. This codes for CASSYSMGPQETQYF.

DNA of the CDR3: TGTGCCAGCAGCCAGGGCTCTCTCACCCGAGATACGCAGTATTTT. This codes for CASSQGSLTRDTQYF. The chain couples TRBV11-2 to TRBJ2-3, with D maybe TRBD1 (5 bases). Per germline, CDR1 SGHAT and CDR2 FQNNGV. V dropped 5 bases and J dropped 5 bases, with 17 bases sitting between them. The CDR3 sequence is 15 residues long.

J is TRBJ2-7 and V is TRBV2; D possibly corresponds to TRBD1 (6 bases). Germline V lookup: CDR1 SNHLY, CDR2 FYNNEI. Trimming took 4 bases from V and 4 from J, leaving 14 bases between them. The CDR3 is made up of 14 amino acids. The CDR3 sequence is CASSVEQGRYEQYF. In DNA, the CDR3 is TGTGCCAGCAGTGTAGAACAGGGAAGATACGAGCAGTACTTC. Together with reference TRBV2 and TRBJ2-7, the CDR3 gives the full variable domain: EPEVTQTPSHQVTQMGQEVILRCVPISNHLYFYWYRQILGQKVEFLVSFYNNEISEKSEIFDDQFSVERPDGSNFTLKIRSTKLEDSAMYFCASSVEQGRYEQYFGPGTRLTVT.

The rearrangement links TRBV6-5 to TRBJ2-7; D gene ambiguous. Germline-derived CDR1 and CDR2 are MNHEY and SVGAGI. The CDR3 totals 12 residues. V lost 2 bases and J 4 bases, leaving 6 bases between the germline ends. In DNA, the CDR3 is TGTGCCAGCAGTTACGGTAGATACGAGCAGTACGTC. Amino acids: CASSYGRYEQYV.

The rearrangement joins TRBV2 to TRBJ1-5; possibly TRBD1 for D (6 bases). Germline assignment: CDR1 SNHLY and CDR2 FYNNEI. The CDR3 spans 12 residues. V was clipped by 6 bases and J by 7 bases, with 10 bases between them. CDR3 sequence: CASRDGQQPQHF. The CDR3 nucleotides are TGTGCCAGCAGAGACGGACAGCAGCCCCAGCATTTT.

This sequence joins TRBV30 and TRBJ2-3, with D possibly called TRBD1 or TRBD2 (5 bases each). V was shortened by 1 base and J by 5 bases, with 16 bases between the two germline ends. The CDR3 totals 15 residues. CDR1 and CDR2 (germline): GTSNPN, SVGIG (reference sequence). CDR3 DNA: TGTGCCTGGAGTGGAGGGCAGGGTAGGGGAGATACGCAGTATTTT. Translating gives CAWSGGQGRGDTQYF.

The CDR3 loop reads CASSLRGLETQYF. The CDR3 region has the DNA TGTGCCAGCAGCTTAAGGGGGTTGGAGACCCAGTACTTC. The rearrangement uses TRBV5-6 and TRBJ2-5, with D perhaps matching TRBD1 (6 bases). Germline-derived CDR1 and CDR2 are SGHDT and YYEEEE. Trimming took 2 bases from V and 5 from J, leaving 10 bases between them. This CDR3 is 13 amino acids long.

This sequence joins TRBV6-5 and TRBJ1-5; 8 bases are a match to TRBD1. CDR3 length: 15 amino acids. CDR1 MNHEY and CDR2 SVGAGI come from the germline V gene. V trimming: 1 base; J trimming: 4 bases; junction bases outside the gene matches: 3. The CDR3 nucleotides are TGTGCCAGCAGTTACTACAGGGGGGCTAATCAGCCCCAGCATTTT. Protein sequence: CASSYYRGANQPQHF.

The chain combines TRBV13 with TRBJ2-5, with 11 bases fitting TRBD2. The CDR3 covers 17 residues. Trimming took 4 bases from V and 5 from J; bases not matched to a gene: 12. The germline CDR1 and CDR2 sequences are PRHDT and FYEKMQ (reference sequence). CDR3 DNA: TGTGCCAGCAGCTCCGTAGCGGGGGGGGCAGCGGGCGAGACCCAGTACTTC. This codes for CASSSVAGGAAGETQYF.